This T cell receptor beta chain was documented in a study of Ad26.COV2.S vaccination and SARS-CoV-2 variants (dated by TCRdb to 2020 to 2022). Concerning the study at large: Donors in the vaccine arm were drawn from COV1001, a multicentre, randomized, double-blind, placebo-controlled phase I-IIa trial testing Ad26.COV2.S in healthy adults. The TCR-sequenced set comprised around 30 samples: about 19 Ad26.COV2.S vaccine recipients, 5 placebo recipients and 8 SARS-CoV-2 convalescent individuals. Throughout the experiments and outcome assessment, investigators stayed blinded to trial group allocation. Ad26.COV2.S was given intramuscularly at 5x10^10 or 1x10^11 viral particles, as a single shot or as two shots 56 days apart. Sequencing of the TCRbeta repertoire served to evaluate the specificity and breadth of SARS-CoV-2-reactive T cell receptors following Ad26.COV2.S vaccination. Trial participants were randomized into five groups of five: low-dose or high-dose Ad26.COV2.S given once or twice, or placebo on both occasions. Broader findings and caveats from the paper: The study was not powered to compare responses between vaccine doses or regimens. After vaccination, spike-specific CD8+ and CD4+ T cell responses were reported to show substantial breadth. Non-spike TCR breadth was comparable between vaccine and placebo recipients, consistent with the vaccine containing only spike. It was noted by the authors that total T cell responses may have been underestimated by the TCR breadth and depth analyses. Spike-specific TCR breadth was higher in Ad26.COV2.S recipients than in placebo recipients (P = 0.0014).

The sample's treatment or condition label, decoded: about 20 received Ad26.COV2.S at low or high dose, single or two shots; about 5 received placebo; per-sample allocation not given. For vaccine and placebo recipients, the sequenced repertoires came from samples collected on day 63 after the first injection. Cohort 1b enrolled about 25 adults aged 18-55 years at a single site in Boston, USA, between 29 July and 7 August 2020. Ad26.COV2.S consisted of a replication-incompetent adenovirus type 26 vector by which a prefusion-stabilized SARS-CoV-2 spike protein from the original Wuhan strain was expressed. The immunoSEQ Assay was the method used to sequence TCRbeta CDR3 regions. After extraction, genomic DNA underwent amplification by bias-controlled multiplex PCR, followed by high-throughput sequencing. In the original analysis: To quantify the absolute abundance of every unique TCRbeta CDR3 region, sequences were collapsed and filtered. T cell fraction was estimated by normalization of TCRbeta template counts to usable DNA, with usable DNA being measured through amplification of reference genes present in all nucleated cells. Repertoire TCRs were annotated as SARS-CoV-2-specific when V gene, CDR3 amino acid sequence and J gene were exactly matched to a known reactive TCR set. The reference SARS-CoV-2 TCR set came from MIRA and was filtered for enrichment in COVID-19-positive ImmuneCODE repertoires, removing public or cross-reactive TCRs. Using the MIRA antigens, annotated TCRs were further analysed by specific ORF or by position within an ORF. Depth was the summed frequency of annotated unique rearrangements, while breadth was defined as annotated unique rearrangements over total unique productive rearrangements. TCR breadth was compared between groups using two-sided Wilcoxon rank-sum tests. Drawn from immuneACCESS, this table holds only the in-frame rearrangements with V and J called that TCRdb kept. Clones are partly lost; checked studies trace under half to an unresolved V gene and leave the rest unexplained. That table supplies the V and J calls and clone size; D and trimming were determined from the DNA. In this sample the table shows about 350,000 clones, about 88% of which occur a single time. 3.3% of the sample is taken by the ten largest.

The junction shows trimming of 7 bases on V and 2 bases on J, and the gene matches do not reach 5 bases of it. The germline V gene supplies CDR1 SNHLY and CDR2 FYNNEI. From its cysteine to its phenylalanine, the CDR3 spans 13 amino acids. The sequence is cut down to CDR3 DNA, 39 bases in frame from base 1. Notes on this clone: No cognate antigen has been identified for it. No much larger clone exists at a distance of one base, and base qualities are not known.

Source: peripheral blood, taken in a trial of Ad26.COV2.S vaccine versus placebo. The sequence derives from a person between 18 and 65 years old who received the Ad26.COV2.S COVID-19 vaccine or a placebo. The chain joins TRBV2 to TRBJ2-7; the junction holds 7 bases that match TRBD1. The DNA is as follows: TGTGCCAGCAAGTTGGGGACAGCCTACGAGCAGTACTTC. It specifies CASKLGTAYEQYF. When the CDR3 is completed using the reference TRBV2 and TRBJ2-7 genes on either side, the full variable domain is EPEVTQTPSHQVTQMGQEVILRCVPISNHLYFYWYRQILGQKVEFLVSFYNNEISEKSEIFDDQFSVERPDGSNFTLKIRSTKLEDSAMYFCASKLGTAYEQYFGPGTRLTVT.